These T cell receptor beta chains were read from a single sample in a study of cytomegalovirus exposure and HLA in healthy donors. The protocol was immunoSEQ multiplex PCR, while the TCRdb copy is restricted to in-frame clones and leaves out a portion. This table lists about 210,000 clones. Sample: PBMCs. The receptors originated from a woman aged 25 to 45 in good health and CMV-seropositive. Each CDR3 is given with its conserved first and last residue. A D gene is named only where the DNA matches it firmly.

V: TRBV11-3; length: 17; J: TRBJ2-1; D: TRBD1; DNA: TGTGCCAGCAGCTCCATTAGGTGGGGACAGAACTACAATGAGCAGTTCTTC; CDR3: CASSSIRWGQNYNEQFF
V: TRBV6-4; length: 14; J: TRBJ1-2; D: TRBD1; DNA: TGTGCCAGCAGGGAGACAGGGGGCAAGGATGGCTACACCTTC; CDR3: CASRETGGKDGYTF
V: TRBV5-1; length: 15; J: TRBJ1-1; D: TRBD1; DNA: TGCGCCAGCAGCCCGAGGACAGGGGAGAACACTGAAGCTTTCTTT; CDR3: CASSPRTGENTEAFF
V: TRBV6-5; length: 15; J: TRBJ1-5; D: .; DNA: TGTGCCAGCAGTTACGCCTGGACAGTCAATCAGCCCCAGCATTTT; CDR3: CASSYAWTVNQPQHF
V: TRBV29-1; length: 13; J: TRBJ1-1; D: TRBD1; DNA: TGCAGCGTTGGCGGACAGGGAAAGACTGAAGCTTTCTTT; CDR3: CSVGGQGKTEAFF
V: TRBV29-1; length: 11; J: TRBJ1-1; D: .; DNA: TGCAGCGTTAAACAGGGTGCCGAAGCTTTCTTT; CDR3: CSVKQGAEAFF
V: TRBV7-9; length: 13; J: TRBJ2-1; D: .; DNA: TGTGCCAGCAGCATTTTAGCGGACAATGAGCAGTTCTTC; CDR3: CASSILADNEQFF
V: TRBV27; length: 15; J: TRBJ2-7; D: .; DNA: TGTGCCAGCAGTTCAGAGGCACGCCGTACTTACGAGCAGTACTTC; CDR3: CASSSEARRTYEQYF
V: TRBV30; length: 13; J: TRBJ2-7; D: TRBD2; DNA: TGTGCCTGGAGCGGCGGGAGTCCCTACGAGCAGTACTTC; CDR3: CAWSGGSPYEQYF
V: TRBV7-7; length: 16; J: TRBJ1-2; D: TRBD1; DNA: TGTGCCAGCCTCATTTTTACAGGGGTCTCTAACTATGGCTACACCTTC; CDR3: CASLIFTGVSNYGYTF
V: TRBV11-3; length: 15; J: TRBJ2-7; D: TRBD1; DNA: TGTGCCAGCAGCTTTCAGACAGGGACGGCGGGCGAGCAGTACTTC; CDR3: CASSFQTGTAGEQYF
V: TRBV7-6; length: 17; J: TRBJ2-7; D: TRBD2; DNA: TGTGCCAGCAGCTTATTGCCCCCGGGACTAGCGGGTTACGAGCAGTACTTC; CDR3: CASSLLPPGLAGYEQYF
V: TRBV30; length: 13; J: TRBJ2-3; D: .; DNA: TGTGCCTGGAGTGACTACCTGGCTGATACGCAGTATTTT; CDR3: CAWSDYLADTQYF
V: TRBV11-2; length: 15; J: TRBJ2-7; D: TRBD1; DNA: TGTGCCAGCAGCTTACGGGACAGGGGAACCTACGAGCAGTACTTC; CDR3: CASSLRDRGTYEQYF
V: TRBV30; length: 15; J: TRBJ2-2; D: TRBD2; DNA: TGTGCCTGGAGGGGGAGGACTAGCGGGACCGGGGAGCTGTTTTTT; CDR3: CAWRGRTSGTGELFF
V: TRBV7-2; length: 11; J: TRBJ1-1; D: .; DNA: TGTACCAGCAGCTTATTCGGGGGGGCCAGCTTT; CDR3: CTSSLFGGASF
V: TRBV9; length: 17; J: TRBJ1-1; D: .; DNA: TGTGCCAGCAGCCCCTACCCGCCGGGACATGAGAACACTGAAGCTTTCTTT; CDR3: CASSPYPPGHENTEAFF
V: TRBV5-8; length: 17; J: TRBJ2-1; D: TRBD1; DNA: TGTGCCAGCAGCTTGGCCCGGGGGACAGGGAGATACAATGAGCAGTTCTTC; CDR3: CASSLARGTGRYNEQFF
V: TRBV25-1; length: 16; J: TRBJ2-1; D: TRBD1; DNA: TGTGCCAGTGCGAAAATGGGACAGGGGGCGGGTGGTGAGCAGTTCTTC; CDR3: CASAKMGQGAGGEQFF
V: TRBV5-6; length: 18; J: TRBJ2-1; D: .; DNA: TGTGCCAGCAGCTATCTCTGGTTCGAGGGAGCCCATCTCAATGAGCAGTTCTTC; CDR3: CASSYLWFEGAHLNEQFF
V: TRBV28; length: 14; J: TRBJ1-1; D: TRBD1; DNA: TGTGCCAGCAGTTTCGCTCAGGGGGGCACTGAAGCTTTCTTT; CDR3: CASSFAQGGTEAFF
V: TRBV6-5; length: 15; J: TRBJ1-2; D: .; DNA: TGTGCCAGCAGTTATTCCGGCGGCGCGAACTATGGCTACACCTTC; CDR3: CASSYSGGANYGYTF
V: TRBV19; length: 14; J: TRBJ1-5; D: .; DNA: TGTGCCAGTAGTAAAGACAGGCTTAATCAGCCCCAGCATTTT; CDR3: CASSKDRLNQPQHF
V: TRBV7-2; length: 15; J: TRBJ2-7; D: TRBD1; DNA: TGTGCCAGCAGGGGGTGGGACAGGGGTCACTACGAGCAGTACTTC; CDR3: CASRGWDRGHYEQYF
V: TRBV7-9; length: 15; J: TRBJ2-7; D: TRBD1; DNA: TGTGCCAGCAGCCCAGGACAGGTCCTTTCCTACGAGCAGTACTTC; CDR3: CASSPGQVLSYEQYF
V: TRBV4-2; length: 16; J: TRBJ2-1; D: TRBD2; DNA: TGTGCCAGCAGCCAAGATGGCGGGGGATCCTACAATGAGCAGTTCTTC; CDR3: CASSQDGGGSYNEQFF
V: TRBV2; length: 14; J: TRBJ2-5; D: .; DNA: TGTGCCAGCAGTGAAGGGAGGGCCACGGAGACCCAGTACTTC; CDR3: CASSEGRATETQYF
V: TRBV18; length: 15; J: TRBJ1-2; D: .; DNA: TGTGCCAGCTCACCACCCAACAGCTTAGAGTATGGCTACACCTTC; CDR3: CASSPPNSLEYGYTF
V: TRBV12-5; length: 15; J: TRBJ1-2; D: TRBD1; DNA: TGTGCTAGTGGCCGGACAGGGGAATTCGACTATGGCTACACCTTC; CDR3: CASGRTGEFDYGYTF
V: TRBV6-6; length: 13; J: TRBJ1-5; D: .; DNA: TGTGCCACTAGATGGGAGGGGAATCAGCCCCAGCATTTT; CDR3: CATRWEGNQPQHF
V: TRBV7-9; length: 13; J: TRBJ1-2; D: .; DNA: TGTGCCAGCAGCTCCCTAGGGGGGGGAGGCTACACCTTC; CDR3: CASSSLGGGGYTF
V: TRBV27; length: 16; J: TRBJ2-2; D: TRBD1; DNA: TGTGCCAGCAGTCCTGGACAGGAACCGAACACCGGGGAGCTGTTTTTT; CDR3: CASSPGQEPNTGELFF
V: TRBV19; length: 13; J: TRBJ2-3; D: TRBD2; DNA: TGTGCCAGCCGGAGGGGAGGGACAGATACGCAGTATTTT; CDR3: CASRRGGTDTQYF
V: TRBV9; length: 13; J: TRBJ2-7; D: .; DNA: TGTGCCAGCAGCCCCGGGGATTATATCGAGCAGTACTTC; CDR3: CASSPGDYIEQYF
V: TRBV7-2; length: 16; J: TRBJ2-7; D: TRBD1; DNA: TGTGCCAGCAGTCCTCCCCCCGGGACAGGGGCCTACGAGCAGTACTTC; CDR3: CASSPPPGTGAYEQYF
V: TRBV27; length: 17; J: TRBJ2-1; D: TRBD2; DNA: TGTGCCAGCACCCCGGGGTGGGGGCGGGAGGTGCTTAATGAGCAGTTCTTC; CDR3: CASTPGWGREVLNEQFF
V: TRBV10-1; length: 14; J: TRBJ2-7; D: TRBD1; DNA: TGCGCCAGCAGTGAGTCTATGACAGGGGGCGAGCAGTACTTC; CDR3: CASSESMTGGEQYF
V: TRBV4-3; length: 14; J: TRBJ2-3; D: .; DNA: TGCGCCAGCAGCCCGAGGGTGGGGACAGATACGCAGTATTTT; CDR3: CASSPRVGTDTQYF
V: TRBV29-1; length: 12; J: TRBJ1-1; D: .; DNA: TGCAGCGTTGCCGGGGGGAACACTGAAGCTTTCTTT; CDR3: CSVAGGNTEAFF
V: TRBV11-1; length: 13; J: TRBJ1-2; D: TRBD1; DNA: TGTGTCAGCAGCTTACAGGGGGCTAATGGCTACACCTTC; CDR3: CVSSLQGANGYTF